This TCR beta chain stems from a study of shared clonotypes between healthy human individuals. There are 17 residues in the CDR3. V gave up 4 bases and J gave up 9 bases; unmatched junction bases: 15. Germline CDR1 and CDR2: MNHNS and SASEGT. Division of CD4+ cells produced a CD45RA+ naive subset and a CD45RA-negative memory subset. Some clones are missing from TCRdb's copy, which holds only in-frame ones; the method was immunoSEQ multiplex PCR. Of more than 1.2 million clones in the sample, approximately 98.5% were seen once. Sequencing was performed on naive CD4+ T cells sorted from blood. Subset described: CD45RA+ positively selected. The TCR originated in a man younger than 40 in good health. The V call is TRBV6-1, the J call TRBJ2-1; 10 nucleotides agree with TRBD2. CDR3 coding DNA: TGTGCCAGCAGTGCCCTCTCGGGACTAGCGCCCTATGGTGAGCAGTTCTTC. Translated: CASSALSGLAPYGEQFF.